Described below is a single T cell receptor beta chain sequence and its context. In the source study's methods: Using reference gene primer amplification, nucleated cell counts were estimated. Assay: immunoSEQ multiplex PCR; the TCRdb copy retains only in-frame clones and omits some. That table furnishes V, J and clone size, whereas the DNA furnished D and trimming. The table records more than 250,000 clones, 88% of them present only once. The data stem from a study of blood T cell repertoires in COVID-19. Study information: COVID-19 samples, acute and convalescent, were from the United States, Italy and Spain. Sample material is recorded as cDNA or gDNA derived from T cells, B-cell-depleted T cells, or PBMCs.

Trimming left V 5 bases short and J 6 bases short, with 10 bases between. CDR3 length: 12 amino acids. CDR1 is SEHNR and CDR2 is FQNEAQ in the germline V gene (reference sequence). The clonotype comes from a woman aged 25-40 years with COVID-19, enrolled during active disease. Sequencing input: peripheral blood. The V gene is TRBV7-9, the J gene TRBJ1-1, with D unclear. Written as DNA, the CDR3 is TGTGCCAGCAGCCCTTACAGATCTGAAGCTTTCTTT. This gives the protein CASSPYRSEAFF.